The TCR beta chain under discussion was sequenced for a study of blood T cell repertoires in COVID-19. CDR1 SGHTA and CDR2 FQGNSA come from the germline V gene. The CDR3 length is 15 residues. J gave up 10 bases and V 1 base, and 3 bases lay outside the gene matches. Original data processing: The assay estimated nucleated cells by amplifying reference gene primers. Repertoires were generated with immunoSEQ multiplex PCR, while TCRdb's copy carries only in-frame clones and drops some. The V and J calls and clone size were taken over from that table, and D and trimming were inferred from the DNA. The sample lists over 150,000 clones, around 89% occurring once. On this clone: The sample contains more than one DNA sequence encoding this CDR3.

The clonotype originates from a man aged 50-60 years who had recovered from COVID-19. The V gene is TRBV7-2, the J gene TRBJ2-1; TRBD2 aligns across 14 bases. Specimen: peripheral blood. DNA of the CDR3: TGTGCCAGCAGCTTAGAGGGACTAGCGGGAGTAGAGCAGTTCTTC. Translation: CASSLEGLAGVEQFF.